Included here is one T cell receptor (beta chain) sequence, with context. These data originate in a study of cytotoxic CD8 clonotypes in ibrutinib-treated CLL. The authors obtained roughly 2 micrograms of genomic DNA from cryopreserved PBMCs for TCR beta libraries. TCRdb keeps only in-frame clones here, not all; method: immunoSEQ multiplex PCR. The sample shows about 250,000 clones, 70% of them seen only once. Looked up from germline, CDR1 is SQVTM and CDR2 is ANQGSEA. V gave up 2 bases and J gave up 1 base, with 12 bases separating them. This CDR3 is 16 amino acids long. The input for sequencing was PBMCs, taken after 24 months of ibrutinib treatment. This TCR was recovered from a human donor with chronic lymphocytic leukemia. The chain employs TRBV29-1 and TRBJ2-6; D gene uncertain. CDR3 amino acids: CSVEMNLHSGANVLTF. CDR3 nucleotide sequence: TGCAGCGTTGAAATGAATTTACATTCTGGGGCCAACGTCCTGACTTTC.